The T cell receptor beta chain under discussion was sequenced for a study of beta chain features in type 1 diabetes. Notes on the study in general: When Type 1 diabetes patients were examined, their TCRB CDR3s proved moderately but significantly shorter in all four CD4+ subsets. VDJ junctions in type 1 diabetes patients carried more deletions and fewer insertions. The cDNA sequencing approach could over-represent high-TCR-expressing cells.

Trimming shortened V by 2 bases and J by 5 bases, and 18 bases separated the two germline ends. This CDR3 contains 16 residues. Germline-derived CDR1 and CDR2 are SGHTA and FQGNSA. Sorted populations all had greater than 98% purity. A few counts support this clone. Its antigen is currently unknown. Reverse transcribing all isolated RNA meant expressed TCRB transcripts were sequenced. A few million reads were obtained on average from naive, central memory and regulatory T cell samples. The repertoire was sequenced with immunoSEQ multiplex PCR; TCRdb's copy has only in-frame clones and lacks some. The table has fewer than 300,000 clones, around 9.9% seen once; the top ten hold around 0.015%.

The chain uses TRBV7-2 and TRBJ1-1; perhaps TRBD1 as D (5 bases). This TCR came from a young man with type 1 diabetes. Sequenced: naive CD4+ T cells from blood. In DNA form, the CDR3 reads TGTGCCAGCAGCTTATTGTCATTCCGGGGGGGTACTGAAGCTTTCTTT. Residues: CASSLLSFRGGTEAFF.